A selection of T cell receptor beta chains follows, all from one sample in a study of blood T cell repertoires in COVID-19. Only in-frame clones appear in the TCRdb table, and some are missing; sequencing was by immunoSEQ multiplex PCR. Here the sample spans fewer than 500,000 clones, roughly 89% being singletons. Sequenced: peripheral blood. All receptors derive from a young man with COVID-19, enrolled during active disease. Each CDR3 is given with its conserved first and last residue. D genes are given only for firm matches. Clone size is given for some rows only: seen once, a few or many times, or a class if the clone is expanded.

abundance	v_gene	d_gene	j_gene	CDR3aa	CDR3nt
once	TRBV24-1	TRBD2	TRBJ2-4	CATSATSGDKNIQYF	TGTGCCACCAGTGCGACTAGCGGGGACAAAAACATTCAGTACTTC
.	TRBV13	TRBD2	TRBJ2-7	CASSHTSGGAYEQYF	TGTGCCAGCAGCCACACTAGCGGGGGGGCCTACGAGCAGTACTTC
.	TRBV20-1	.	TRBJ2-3	CSALRDTQYF	TGCAGTGCCTTGAGGGATACGCAGTATTTT
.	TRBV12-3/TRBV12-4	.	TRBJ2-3	CASTPHLNTQYF	TGTGCCAGCACCCCCCACTTAAATACGCAGTATTTT
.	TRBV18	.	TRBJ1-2	CASSPIAGRYNYGYTF	TGTGCCAGCTCACCTATTGCGGGTCGCTATAACTATGGCTACACCTTC
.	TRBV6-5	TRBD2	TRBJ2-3	CASSTGGTDTQYF	TGTGCCAGCAGTACCGGGGGGACAGATACGCAGTATTTT
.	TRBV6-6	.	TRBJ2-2	CASSGPEGRTGELFF	TGTGCCAGCAGTGGACCGGAGGGCCGCACCGGGGAGCTGTTTTTT
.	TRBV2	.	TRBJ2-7	CASSETFVLREQYF	TGTGCCAGCAGTGAAACCTTTGTCCTACGGGAGCAGTACTTC
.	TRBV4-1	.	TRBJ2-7	CASSQDPYGSYEQYF	TGCGCCAGCAGCCAAGATCCCTACGGGAGTTACGAGCAGTACTTC
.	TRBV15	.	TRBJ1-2	CATSRDLEGGHGYTF	TGTGCCACCAGCAGAGATTTAGAGGGGGGGCATGGCTACACCTTC
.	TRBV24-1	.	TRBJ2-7	CATSDRDKNYEQYF	TGTGCCACCAGTGACCGGGACAAAAACTACGAGCAGTACTTC
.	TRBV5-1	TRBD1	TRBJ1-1	CASNSGTGGTEAFF	TGCGCCAGCAACTCCGGGACAGGGGGCACTGAAGCTTTCTTT
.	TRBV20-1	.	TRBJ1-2	CSASGQIDGYTF	TGCAGTGCTAGTGGACAGATCGATGGCTACACCTTC
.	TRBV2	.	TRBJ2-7	CASRESGTRLGEQYF	TGTGCCAGCAGAGAATCCGGGACAAGGCTCGGGGAGCAGTACTTC
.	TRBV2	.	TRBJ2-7	CASSYDSFSYEQYF	TGTGCCAGCAGTTATGACAGCTTCTCCTACGAGCAGTACTTC
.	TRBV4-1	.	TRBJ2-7	CASSQVPGRAGYEQYF	TGCGCCAGCAGCCAAGTACCTGGCAGGGCCGGCTACGAGCAGTACTTC
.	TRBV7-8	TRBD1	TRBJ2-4	CASSPGQGLAKNIQYF	TGTGCCAGCAGCCCGGGACAGGGACTAGCCAAAAACATTCAGTACTTC
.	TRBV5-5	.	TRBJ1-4	CASSLRFAGEKLFF	TGTGCCAGCAGCCTCCGGTTTGCGGGGGAAAAACTGTTTTTT